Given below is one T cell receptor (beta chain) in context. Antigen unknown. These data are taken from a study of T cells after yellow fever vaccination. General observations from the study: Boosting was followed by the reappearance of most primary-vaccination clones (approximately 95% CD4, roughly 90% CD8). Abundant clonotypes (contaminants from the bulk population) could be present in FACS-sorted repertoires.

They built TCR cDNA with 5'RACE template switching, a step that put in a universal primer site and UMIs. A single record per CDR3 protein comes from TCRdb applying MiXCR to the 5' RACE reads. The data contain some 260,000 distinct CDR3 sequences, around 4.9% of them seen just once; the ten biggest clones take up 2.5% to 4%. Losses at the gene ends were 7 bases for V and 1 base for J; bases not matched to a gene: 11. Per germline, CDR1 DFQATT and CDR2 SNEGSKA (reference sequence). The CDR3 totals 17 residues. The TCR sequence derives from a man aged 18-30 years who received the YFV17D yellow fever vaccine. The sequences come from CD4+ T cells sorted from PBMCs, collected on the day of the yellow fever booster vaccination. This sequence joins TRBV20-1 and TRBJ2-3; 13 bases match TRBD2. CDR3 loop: CSVSGLAGAGRTDTQYF. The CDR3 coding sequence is TGCAGTGTCTCAGGACTAGCGGGGGCCGGACGCACAGATACGCAGTATTTT.